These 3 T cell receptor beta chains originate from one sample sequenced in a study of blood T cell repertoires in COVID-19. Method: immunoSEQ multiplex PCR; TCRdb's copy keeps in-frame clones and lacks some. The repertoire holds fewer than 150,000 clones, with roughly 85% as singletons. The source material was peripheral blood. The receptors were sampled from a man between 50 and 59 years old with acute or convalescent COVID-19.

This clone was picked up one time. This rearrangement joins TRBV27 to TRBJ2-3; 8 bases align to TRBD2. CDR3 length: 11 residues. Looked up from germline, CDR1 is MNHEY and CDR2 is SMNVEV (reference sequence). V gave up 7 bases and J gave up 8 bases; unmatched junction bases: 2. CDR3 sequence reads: CASMSGSTQYF. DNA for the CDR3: TGTGCCAGCATGAGCGGGAGTACGCAGTATTTT.

As DNA, the CDR3 is TGTGCCAGCAGCTTGGGGGACACCGCCTACGAGCAGTACTTC. It codes for CASSLGDTAYEQYF. The J gene is TRBJ2-7, the V gene TRBV5-4, with a possible D match to TRBD1 (6 bases). The CDR3 is 14 amino acids. V was shortened by 0 bases and J by 2 bases, with 9 bases between the two germline ends. CDR1 SGHNT and CDR2 YYREEE come from the germline V gene (reference sequence).

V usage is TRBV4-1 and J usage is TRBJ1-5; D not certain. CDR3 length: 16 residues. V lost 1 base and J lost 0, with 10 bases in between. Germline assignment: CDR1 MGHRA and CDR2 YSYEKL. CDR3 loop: CASSQVPGNSNQPQHF. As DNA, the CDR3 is TGCGCCAGCAGCCAAGTGCCGGGGAATAGCAATCAGCCCCAGCATTTT.